The clone carrying this T cell receptor (beta chain) was counted between two and nine times. Its antigen is not known. In the original analysis: The study's classifier, a distant-metastasis tool for papillary thyroid cancer, was built using CDR3 differences across clinicopathological groups. Using MiXCR, TCRdb re-called clones from the PCR reads. TCRdb, not the authors, supplied the V and J calls. The data show approximately 35,000 clones, less than 14% seen once. The entry originates in a study of metastatic and nonmetastatic thyroid tumors. The overall study: The study looked at repertoires side by side in blood and in tumor or nodule tissue from malignant and benign thyroid patients. The study, taken as a whole, reports: According to reports, the diversity of TCR beta was significantly higher in malignant thyroid tumors than in benign nodules, and this held in both blood and tumor samples.

Prior to thyroid surgery, none of the patients had received any treatment. Germline CDR1 GTSNPN, CDR2 SVGIG (reference sequence). This CDR3 has 13 residues. V gave up 8 bases and J gave up 4 bases, with 14 bases separating them. This TCR derives from a female donor with papillary thyroid cancer or a benign thyroid nodule (not recorded which). Some clones in this sample may be carry-over from other donors' samples. Sequencing was carried out using blood. This sequence joins TRBV30 and TRBJ2-2, with D perhaps TRBD2 (7 bases). In DNA form, the CDR3 reads TGTGCCAGTCGCGGGGGCAGCACCGGGGAGCTGTTTTTT. Translation gives CASRGGSTGELFF. Supplemented by reference TRBV30 and TRBJ2-2, the full variable domain reads SQTIHQWPATLVQPVGSPLSLECTVEGTSNPNLYWYRQAAGRGLQLLFYSVGIGQISSEVPQNLSASRPQDRQFILSSKKLLLSDSGFYLCASRGGSTGELFFGEGSRLTVL.